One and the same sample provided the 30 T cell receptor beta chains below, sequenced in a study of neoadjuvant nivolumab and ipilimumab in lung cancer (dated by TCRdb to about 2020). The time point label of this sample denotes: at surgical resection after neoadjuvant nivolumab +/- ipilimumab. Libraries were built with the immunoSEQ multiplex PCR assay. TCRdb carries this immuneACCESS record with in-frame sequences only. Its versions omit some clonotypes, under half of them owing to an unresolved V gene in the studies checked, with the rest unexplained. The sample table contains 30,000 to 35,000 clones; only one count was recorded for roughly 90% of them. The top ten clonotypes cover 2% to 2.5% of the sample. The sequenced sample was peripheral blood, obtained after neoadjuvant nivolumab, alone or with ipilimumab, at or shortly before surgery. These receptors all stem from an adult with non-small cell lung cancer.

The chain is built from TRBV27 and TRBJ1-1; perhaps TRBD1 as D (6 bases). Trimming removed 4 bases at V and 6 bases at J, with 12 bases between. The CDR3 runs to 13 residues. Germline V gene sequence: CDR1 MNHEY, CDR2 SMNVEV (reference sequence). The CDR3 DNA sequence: TGTGCCAGCAGTTCCCTAGGACAGCCTGAAGCTTTCTTT. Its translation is CASSSLGQPEAFF.

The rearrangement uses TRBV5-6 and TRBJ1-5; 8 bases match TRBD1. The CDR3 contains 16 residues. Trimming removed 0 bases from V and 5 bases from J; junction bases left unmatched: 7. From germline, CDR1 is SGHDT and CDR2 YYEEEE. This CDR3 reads CASSLGVGQGHQPQHF. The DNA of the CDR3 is TGTGCCAGCAGCTTGGGGGTAGGACAGGGTCATCAGCCCCAGCATTTT.

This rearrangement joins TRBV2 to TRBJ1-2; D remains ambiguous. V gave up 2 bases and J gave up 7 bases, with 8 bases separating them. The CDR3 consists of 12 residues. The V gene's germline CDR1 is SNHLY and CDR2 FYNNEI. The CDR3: CASSESFGGYTF. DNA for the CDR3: TGTGCCAGCAGTGAAAGTTTCGGTGGCTACACCTTC.

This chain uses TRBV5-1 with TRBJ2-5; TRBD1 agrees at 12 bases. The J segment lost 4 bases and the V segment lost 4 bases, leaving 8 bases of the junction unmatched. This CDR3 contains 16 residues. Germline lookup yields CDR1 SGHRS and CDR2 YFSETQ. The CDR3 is CASSPGTGGYGETQYF. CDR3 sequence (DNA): TGCGCCAGCAGCCCCGGGACAGGGGGCTATGGAGAGACCCAGTACTTC.

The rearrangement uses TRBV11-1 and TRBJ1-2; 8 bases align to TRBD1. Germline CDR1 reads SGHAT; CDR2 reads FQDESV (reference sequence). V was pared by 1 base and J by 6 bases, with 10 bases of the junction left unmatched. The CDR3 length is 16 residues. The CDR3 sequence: CASSLGSGDRLHGYTF. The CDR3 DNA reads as TGTGCCAGCAGCTTAGGAAGCGGGGACAGGCTCCATGGCTACACCTTC.

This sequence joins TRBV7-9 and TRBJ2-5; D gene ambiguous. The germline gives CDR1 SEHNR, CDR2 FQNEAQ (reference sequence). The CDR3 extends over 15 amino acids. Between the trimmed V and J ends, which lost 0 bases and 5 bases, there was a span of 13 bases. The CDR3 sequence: CASSLAPSRTETQYF. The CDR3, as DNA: TGTGCCAGCAGCTTAGCGCCCTCGCGGACGGAGACCCAGTACTTC.

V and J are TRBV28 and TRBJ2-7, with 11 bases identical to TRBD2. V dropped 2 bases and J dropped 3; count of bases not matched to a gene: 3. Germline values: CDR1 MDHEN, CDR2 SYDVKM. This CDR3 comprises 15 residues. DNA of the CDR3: TGTGCCAGCAGTTTAGGGGGACTAGCGGACTACGAGCAGTACTTC. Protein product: CASSLGGLADYEQYF.

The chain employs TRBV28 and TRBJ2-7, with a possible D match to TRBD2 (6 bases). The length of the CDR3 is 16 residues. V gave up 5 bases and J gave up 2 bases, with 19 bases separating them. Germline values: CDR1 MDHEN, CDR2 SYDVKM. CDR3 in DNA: TGTGCCAGCAGTAGTCTTGGAGCGGGCAACCCCTACGAGCAGTACTTC. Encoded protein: CASSSLGAGNPYEQYF.

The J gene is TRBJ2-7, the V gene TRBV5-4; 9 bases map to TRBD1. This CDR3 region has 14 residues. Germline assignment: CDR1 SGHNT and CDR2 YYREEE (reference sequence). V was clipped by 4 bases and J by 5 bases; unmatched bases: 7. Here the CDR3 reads CASSRQGTGNEQYF. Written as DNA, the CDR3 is TGTGCCAGCAGCCGCCAAGGGACAGGGAACGAGCAGTACTTC.

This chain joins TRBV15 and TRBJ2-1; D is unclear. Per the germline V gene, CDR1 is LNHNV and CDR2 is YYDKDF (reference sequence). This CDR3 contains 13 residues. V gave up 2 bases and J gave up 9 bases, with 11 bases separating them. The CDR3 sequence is CATSRPQRLEQFF. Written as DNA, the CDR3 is TGTGCCACCAGCAGACCGCAACGGCTTGAGCAGTTCTTC.

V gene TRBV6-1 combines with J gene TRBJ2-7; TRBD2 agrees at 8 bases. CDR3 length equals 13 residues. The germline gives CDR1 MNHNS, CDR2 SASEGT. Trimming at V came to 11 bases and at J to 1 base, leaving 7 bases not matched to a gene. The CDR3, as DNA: TGTGCCTGTCACGGGACTAGATCCTACGAGCAGTACTTC. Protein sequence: CACHGTRSYEQYF.

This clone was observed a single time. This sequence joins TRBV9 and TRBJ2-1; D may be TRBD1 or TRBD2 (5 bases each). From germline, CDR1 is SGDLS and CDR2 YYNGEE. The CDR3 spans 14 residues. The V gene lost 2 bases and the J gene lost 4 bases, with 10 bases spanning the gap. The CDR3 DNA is TGTGCCAGCAGCGTTGGGACCGGTTACAATGAGCAGTTCTTC. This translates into CASSVGTGYNEQFF. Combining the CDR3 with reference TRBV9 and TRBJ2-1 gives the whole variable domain DSGVTQTPKHLITATGQRVTLRCSPRSGDLSVYWYQQSLDQGLQFLIQYYNGEERAKGNILERFSAQQFPDLHSELNLSSLELGDSALYFCASSVGTGYNEQFFGPGTRLTVL.

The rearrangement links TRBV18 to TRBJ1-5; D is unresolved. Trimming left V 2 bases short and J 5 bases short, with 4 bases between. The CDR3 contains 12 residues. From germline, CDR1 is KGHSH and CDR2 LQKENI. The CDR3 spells CASSPGDQPQHF. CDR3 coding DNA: TGTGCCAGCTCACCAGGCGATCAGCCCCAGCATTTT.

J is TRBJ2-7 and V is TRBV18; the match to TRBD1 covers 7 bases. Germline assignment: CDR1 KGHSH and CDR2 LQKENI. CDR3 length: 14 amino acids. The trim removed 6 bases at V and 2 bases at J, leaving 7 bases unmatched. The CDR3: CASSLTGTAYEQYF. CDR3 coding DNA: TGTGCCAGCTCGCTCACCGGGACAGCCTACGAGCAGTACTTC.

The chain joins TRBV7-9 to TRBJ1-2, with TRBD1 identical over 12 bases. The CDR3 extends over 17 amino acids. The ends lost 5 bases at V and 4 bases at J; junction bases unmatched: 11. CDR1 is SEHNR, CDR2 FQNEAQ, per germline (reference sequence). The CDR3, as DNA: TGTGCCAGCAGCCCCGGGGGACAGGGGGCCTCGAGCTATGGCTACACCTTC. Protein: CASSPGGQGASSYGYTF.

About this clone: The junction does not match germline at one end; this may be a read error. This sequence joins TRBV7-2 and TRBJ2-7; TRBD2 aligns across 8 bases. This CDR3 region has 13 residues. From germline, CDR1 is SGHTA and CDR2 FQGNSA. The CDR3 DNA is TGTGCCAGCAGCCTAGCGGGCTCCTACGAGCAGTACTTC. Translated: CASSLAGSYEQYF.

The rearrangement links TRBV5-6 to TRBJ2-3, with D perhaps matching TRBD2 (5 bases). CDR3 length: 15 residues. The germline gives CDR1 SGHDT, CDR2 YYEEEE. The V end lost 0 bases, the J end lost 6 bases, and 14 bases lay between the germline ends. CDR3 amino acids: CASSLAGVALDTQYF. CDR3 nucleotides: TGTGCCAGCAGCTTGGCCGGGGTGGCACTGGATACGCAGTATTTT.

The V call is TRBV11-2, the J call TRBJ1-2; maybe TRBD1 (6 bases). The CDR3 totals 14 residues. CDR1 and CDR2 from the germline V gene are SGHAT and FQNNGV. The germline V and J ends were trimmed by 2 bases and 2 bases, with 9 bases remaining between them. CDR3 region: CASSLRTGNYGYTF. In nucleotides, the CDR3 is TGTGCCAGCAGCTTAAGAACAGGGAACTATGGCTACACCTTC.

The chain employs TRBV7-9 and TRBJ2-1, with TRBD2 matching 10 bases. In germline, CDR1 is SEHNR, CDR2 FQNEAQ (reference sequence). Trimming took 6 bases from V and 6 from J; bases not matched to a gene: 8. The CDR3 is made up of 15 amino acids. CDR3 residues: CASSETSGYANEQFF. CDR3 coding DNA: TGTGCCAGCAGTGAGACTAGCGGGTACGCCAATGAGCAGTTCTTC. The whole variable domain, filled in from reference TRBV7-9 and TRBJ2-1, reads DTGVSQNPRHKITKRGQNVTFRCDPISEHNRLYWYRQTLGQGPEFLTYFQNEAQLEKSRLLSDRFSAERPKGSFSTLEIQRTEQGDSAMYLCASSETSGYANEQFFGPGTRLTVL.

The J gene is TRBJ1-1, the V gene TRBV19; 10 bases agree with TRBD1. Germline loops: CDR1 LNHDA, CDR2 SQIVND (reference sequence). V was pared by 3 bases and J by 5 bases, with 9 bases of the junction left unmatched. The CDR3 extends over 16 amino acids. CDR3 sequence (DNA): TGTGCCAGTAGTATTACCTGGGGACAGGGGAGGACTGAAGCTTTCTTT. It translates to CASSITWGQGRTEAFF. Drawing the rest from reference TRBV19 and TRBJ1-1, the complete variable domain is DGGITQSPKYLFRKEGQNVTLSCEQNLNHDAMYWYRQDPGQGLRLIYYSQIVNDFQKGDIAEGYSVSREKKESFPLTVTSAQKNPTAFYLCASSITWGQGRTEAFFGQGTRLTVV.

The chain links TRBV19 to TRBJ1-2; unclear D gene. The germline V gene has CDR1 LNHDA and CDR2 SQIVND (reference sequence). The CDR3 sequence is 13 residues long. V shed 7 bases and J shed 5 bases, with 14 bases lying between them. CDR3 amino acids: CASTRGGLYGYTF. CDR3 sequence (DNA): TGTGCCAGTACTAGAGGAGGGTTATATGGCTACACCTTC. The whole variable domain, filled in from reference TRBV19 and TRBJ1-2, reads DGGITQSPKYLFRKEGQNVTLSCEQNLNHDAMYWYRQDPGQGLRLIYYSQIVNDFQKGDIAEGYSVSREKKESFPLTVTSAQKNPTAFYLCASTRGGLYGYTFGSGTRLTVV.

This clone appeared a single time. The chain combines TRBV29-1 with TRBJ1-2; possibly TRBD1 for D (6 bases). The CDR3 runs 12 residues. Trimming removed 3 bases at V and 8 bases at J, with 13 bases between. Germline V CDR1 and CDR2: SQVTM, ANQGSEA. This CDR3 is CSVDFGQSGYTF. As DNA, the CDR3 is TGCAGCGTTGATTTCGGACAGTCGGGCTACACCTTC.

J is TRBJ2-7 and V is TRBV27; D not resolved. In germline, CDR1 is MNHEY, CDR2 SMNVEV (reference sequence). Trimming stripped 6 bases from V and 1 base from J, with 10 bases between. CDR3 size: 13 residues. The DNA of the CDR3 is TGTGCCAGCAGGGGCGTTGGGTCCTACGAGCAGTACTTC. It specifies CASRGVGSYEQYF.

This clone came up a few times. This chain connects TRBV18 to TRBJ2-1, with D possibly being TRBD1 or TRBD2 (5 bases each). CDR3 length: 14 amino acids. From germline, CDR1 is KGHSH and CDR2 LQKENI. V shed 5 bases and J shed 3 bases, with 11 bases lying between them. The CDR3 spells CASSSGSVYNEQFF. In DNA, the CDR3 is TGTGCCAGCTCATCAGGGAGCGTCTACAATGAGCAGTTCTTC.

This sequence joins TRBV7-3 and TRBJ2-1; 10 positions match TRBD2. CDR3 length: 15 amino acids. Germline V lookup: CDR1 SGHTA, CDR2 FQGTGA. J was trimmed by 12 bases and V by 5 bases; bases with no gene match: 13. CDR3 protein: CASSPGLADRRGQFF. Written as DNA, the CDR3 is TGTGCCAGCAGCCCCGGACTAGCGGACCGTCGGGGGCAGTTCTTC.

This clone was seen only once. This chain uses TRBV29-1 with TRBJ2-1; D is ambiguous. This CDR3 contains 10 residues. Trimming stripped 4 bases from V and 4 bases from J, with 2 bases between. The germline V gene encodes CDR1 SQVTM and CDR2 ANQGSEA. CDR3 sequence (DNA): TGCAGCGTTGGTTACAATGAGCAGTTCTTC. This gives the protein CSVGYNEQFF.

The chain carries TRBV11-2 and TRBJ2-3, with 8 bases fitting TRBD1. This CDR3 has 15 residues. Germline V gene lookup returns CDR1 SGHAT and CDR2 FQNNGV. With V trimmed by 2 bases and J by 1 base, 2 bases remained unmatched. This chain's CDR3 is CASSLSTGGTDTQYF. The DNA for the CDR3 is TGTGCCAGCAGCTTATCGACAGGGGGCACAGATACGCAGTATTTT.

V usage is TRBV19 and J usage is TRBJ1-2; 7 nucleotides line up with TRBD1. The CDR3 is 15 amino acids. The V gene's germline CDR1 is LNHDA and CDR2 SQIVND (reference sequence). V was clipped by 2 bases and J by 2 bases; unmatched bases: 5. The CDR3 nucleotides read TGTGCCAGTAGTATACCCAGGGGGGCGAACTATGGCTACACCTTC. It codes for CASSIPRGANYGYTF.

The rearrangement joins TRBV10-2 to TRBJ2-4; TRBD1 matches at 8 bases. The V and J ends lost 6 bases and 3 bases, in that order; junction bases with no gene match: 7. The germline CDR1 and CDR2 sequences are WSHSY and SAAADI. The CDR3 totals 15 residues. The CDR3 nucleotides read TGCGCCAGCAGGGGGACAGGCACAGACAAAAACATTCAGTACTTC. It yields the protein CASRGTGTDKNIQYF.

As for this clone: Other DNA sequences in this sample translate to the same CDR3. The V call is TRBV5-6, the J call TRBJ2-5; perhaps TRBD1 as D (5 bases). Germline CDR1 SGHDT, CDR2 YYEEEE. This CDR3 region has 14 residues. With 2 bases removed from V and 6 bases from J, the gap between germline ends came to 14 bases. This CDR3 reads CASSLSAGRKTQYF. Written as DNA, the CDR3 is TGTGCCAGCAGCTTATCAGCAGGGCGGAAGACCCAGTACTTC.